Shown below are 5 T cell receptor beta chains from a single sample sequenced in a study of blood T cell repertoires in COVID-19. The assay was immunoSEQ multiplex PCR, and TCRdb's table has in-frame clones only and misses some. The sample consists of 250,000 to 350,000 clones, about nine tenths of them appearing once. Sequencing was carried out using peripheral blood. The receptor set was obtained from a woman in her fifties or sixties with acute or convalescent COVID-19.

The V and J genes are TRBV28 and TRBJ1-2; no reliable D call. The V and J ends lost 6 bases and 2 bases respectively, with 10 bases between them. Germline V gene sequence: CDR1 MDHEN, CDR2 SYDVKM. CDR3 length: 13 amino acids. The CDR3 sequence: CASSKEWNYGYTF. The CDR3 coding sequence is TGTGCCAGCAGCAAGGAGTGGAACTATGGCTACACCTTC.

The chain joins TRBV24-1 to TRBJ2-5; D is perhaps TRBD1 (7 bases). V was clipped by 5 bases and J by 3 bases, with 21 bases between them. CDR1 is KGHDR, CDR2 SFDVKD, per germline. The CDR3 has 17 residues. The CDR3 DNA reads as TGTGCCACCAGTGTCACCCCGGACAGGCGCGGGGAAGAGACCCAGTACTTC. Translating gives CATSVTPDRRGEETQYF.

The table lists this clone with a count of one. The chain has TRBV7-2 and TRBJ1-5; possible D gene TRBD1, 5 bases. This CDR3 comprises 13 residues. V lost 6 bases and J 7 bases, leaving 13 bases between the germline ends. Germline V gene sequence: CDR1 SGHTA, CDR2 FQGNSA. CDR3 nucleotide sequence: TGTGCCAGCAGTAGGGGTTCGGGCCAGCCCCAGCATTTT. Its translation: CASSRGSGQPQHF.

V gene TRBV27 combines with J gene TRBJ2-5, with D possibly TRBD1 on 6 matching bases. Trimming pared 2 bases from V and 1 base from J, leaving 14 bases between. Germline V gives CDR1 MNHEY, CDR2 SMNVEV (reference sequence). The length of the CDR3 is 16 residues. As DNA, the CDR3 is TGTGCCAGCAGTTTAACAGGGTGGTCGGGCCAAGAGACCCAGTACTTC. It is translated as CASSLTGWSGQETQYF.

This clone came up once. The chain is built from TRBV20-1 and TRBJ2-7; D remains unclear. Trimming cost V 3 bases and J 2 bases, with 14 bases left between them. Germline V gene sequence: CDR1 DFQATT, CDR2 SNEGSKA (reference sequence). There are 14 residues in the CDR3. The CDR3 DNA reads TGCAGTGCTAGTGGTCAGGCTGTAACCTACGAGCAGTACTTC. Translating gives CSASGQAVTYEQYF.